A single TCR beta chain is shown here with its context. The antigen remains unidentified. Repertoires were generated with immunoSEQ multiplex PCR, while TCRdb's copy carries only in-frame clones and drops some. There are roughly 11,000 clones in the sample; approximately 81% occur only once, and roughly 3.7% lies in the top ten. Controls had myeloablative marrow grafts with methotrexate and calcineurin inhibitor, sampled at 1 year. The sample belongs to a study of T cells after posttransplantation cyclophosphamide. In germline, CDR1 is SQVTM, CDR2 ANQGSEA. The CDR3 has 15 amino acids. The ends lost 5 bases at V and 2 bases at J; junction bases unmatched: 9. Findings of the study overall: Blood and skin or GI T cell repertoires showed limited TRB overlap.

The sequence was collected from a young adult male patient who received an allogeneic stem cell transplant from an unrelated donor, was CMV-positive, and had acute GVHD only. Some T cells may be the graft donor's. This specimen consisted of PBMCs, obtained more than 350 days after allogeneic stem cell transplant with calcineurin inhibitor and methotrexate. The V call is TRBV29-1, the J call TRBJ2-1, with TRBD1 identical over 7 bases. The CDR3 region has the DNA TGCAGCGTTTGGGCCCAAGGGGGCCCCTACAATGAGCAGTTCTTC. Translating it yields CSVWAQGGPYNEQFF.